The sequence of this TCR beta chain was determined in a study of shared clonotypes between healthy human individuals. About this clone: The antigen is not known.

Germline V gene lookup returns CDR1 SQVTM and CDR2 ANQGSEA. CDR3 length: 14 residues. J was trimmed by 5 bases and V by 3 bases; bases with no gene match: 9. Study findings and constraints: Inspection by rarefaction showed sorted-subset sequencing to be incomplete despite large depth. Investigators expected sequencing depth to affect clonotype sharing among donors. Larger estimated richness was generally seen in naive subsets than in memory subsets.

Terminally differentiated effector memory CD45RA+ cells were excluded from the naive CD8 cells, which were CD45RO-negative and positively selected for CCR7. For every subset, genomic DNA was evenly distributed across several immunoSEQ plates. The table came from immunoSEQ multiplex PCR; TCRdb's copy has only in-frame clones and leaves some out. The sample holds hundreds of thousands of clones; roughly 98% are singletons and the top ten take 0.3%. The receptor was derived from a young man in good health. V and J are TRBV29-1 and TRBJ2-7; TRBD2 matches at 8 bases. What was sequenced was naive CD8+ T cells sorted from blood. CDR3 amino acids: CSVEFSGGGNEQYF. CDR3 in DNA: TGCAGCGTTGAGTTTTCGGGAGGGGGGAACGAGCAGTACTTC.